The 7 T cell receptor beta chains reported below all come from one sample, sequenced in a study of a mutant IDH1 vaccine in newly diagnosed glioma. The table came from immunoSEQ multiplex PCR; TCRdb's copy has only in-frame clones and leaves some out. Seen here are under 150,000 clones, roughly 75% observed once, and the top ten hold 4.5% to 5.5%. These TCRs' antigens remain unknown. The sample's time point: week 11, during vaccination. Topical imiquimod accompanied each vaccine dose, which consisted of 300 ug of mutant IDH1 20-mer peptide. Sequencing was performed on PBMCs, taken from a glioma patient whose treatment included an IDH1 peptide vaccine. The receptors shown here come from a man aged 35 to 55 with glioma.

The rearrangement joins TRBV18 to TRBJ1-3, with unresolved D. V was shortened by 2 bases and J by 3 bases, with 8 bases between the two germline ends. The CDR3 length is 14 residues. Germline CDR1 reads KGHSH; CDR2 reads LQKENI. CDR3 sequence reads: CASSPNYGGNTIYF. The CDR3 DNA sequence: TGTGCCAGCTCACCAAATTACGGTGGAAACACCATATATTTT.

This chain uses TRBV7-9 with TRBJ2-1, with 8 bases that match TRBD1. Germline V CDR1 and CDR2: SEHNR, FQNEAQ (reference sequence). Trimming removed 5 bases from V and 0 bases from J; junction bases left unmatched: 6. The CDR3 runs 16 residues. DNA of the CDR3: TGTGCCAGCAGCCCGCGGACAGGGAGCTCCTACAATGAGCAGTTCTTC. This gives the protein CASSPRTGSSYNEQFF.

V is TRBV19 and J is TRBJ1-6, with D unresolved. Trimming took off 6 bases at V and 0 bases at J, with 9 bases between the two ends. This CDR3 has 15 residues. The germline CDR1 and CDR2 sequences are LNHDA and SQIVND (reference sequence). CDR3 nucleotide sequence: TGTGCCAGTAGCCCAGGTGCCTCCTATAATTCACCCCTCCACTTT. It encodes CASSPGASYNSPLHF.

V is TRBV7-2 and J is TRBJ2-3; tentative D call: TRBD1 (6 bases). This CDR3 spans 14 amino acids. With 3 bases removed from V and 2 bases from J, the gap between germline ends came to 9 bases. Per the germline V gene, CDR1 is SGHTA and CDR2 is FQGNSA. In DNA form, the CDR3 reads TGTGCCAGCAGCTTCGACAGGTACACAGATACGCAGTATTTT. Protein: CASSFDRYTDTQYF.

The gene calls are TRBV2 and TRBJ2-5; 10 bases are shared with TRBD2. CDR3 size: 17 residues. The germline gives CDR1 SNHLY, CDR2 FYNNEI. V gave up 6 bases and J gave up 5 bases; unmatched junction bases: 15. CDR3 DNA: TGTGCCAGCAGCCAGAGGCTAGCGGGAGTAGGAGGTGAGACCCAGTACTTC. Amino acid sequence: CASSQRLAGVGGETQYF.

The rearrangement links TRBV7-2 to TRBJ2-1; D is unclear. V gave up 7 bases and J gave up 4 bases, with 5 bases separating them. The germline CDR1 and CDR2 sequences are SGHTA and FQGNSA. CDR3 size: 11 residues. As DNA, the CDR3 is TGTGCCAGCACTACTTACAATGAGCAGTTCTTC. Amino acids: CASTTYNEQFF.

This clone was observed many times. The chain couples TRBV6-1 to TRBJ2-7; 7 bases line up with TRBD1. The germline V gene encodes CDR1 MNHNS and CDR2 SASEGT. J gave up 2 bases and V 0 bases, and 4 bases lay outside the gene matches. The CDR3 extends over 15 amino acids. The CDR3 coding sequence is TGTGCCAGCAGTGAAGCTTCCGGGACAGCCTACGAGCAGTACTTC. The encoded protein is CASSEASGTAYEQYF.